The sequence of this T cell receptor beta chain was determined in a study of blood T cell repertoires in COVID-19. The V end was cut by 6 bases, the J end by 3 bases, with 11 bases between. Germline assignment: CDR1 SNHLY and CDR2 FYNNEI. This CDR3 comprises 13 residues. Clones were sequenced by immunoSEQ multiplex PCR, and TCRdb holds only the in-frame ones, with some missing. The sample comprises 150,000 to 200,000 clones, about 81% of which are singletons, and 12% rests with the top ten. The genes are TRBV2 and TRBJ1-2, with D possibly matching TRBD1 (6 bases). This receptor was identified in a woman of 80 years or more with COVID-19, enrolled during active disease. The specimen was peripheral blood. CDR3 in amino acids: CASRPTGHYGYTF. In DNA, the CDR3 is TGTGCCAGCAGGCCAACAGGGCACTATGGCTACACCTTC. The full variable domain, its missing parts supplied by reference TRBV2 and TRBJ1-2, is EPEVTQTPSHQVTQMGQEVILRCVPISNHLYFYWYRQILGQKVEFLVSFYNNEISEKSEIFDDQFSVERPDGSNFTLKIRSTKLEDSAMYFCASRPTGHYGYTFGSGTRLTVV.